This is a list of T cell receptor beta chains from one sample in a study of tumor-infiltrating lymphocytes in primary liver carcinoma. TCRdb used MiXCR to reprocess the multiplex PCR reads, holding one entry per CDR3 protein. The sample records some 200,000 distinct CDR3 sequences, almost 65% being singletons. Sequenced: peripheral blood. The receptor set was obtained from a woman in her sixties or seventies with primary liver carcinoma and hepatitis B virus infection. CDR3s include the opening cysteine and the closing phenylalanine or tryptophan. D genes are given only for firm matches. The size entry is marked missing in some rows and otherwise reads once, few, many or a size class.

D gene	J gene	clone size	V gene	CDR3 protein	CDR3 DNA
-	TRBJ2-7	once	TRBV11-3	CASSFRSHGLDYDQYF	TGTGCCAGCAGCTTCCGGAGTCATGGACTTGATTACGATCAGTACTTC
-	TRBJ2-7	-	TRBV30	CAWSKGSQSYEQHF	TGTGCCTGGAGCAAGGGCTCCCAGTCCTACGAGCAGCACTTC
-	TRBJ2-3	-	TRBV11-2	CASRLLAGTDTQYF	TGTGCCAGCAGGTTACTCGCCGGCACAGATACACAGTATTTT
-	TRBJ2-1	-	TRBV11-2	CVSSLRSSRGEQLF	TGTGTCAGCAGCTTAAGGTCTAGCAGGGGTGAGCAGCTCTTC
-	TRBJ1-5	-	TRBV15	CATSRVVSQDQPQHF	TGTGCCACCAGCAGAGTGGTAAGCCAAGATCAGCCCCAGCATTTT
-	TRBJ1-5	-	TRBV7-9	CVSSWYRVRNQPQHF	TGTGTCAGCAGCTGGTACAGGGTGCGCAATCAGCCCCAGCATTTT
TRBD2	TRBJ2-3	-	TRBV18	CASYLAGTDTQYF	TGTGCCAGCTATCTAGCGGGAACAGATACGCAGTATTTT
-	TRBJ2-7	-	TRBV11-2	CASSLGLNRWSSYEQYF	TGTGCTAGCAGCTTAGGACTTAACAGGTGGAGCTCCTACGAGCAGTACTTC
-	TRBJ2-7	-	TRBV11-2	CASSLDRGETYDQYF	TGTGCCAGCAGCTTAGATCGTGGCGAAACCTACGATCAGTACTTC
-	TRBJ1-2	few	TRBV12-3/TRBV12-4	CASSLDSKTDGYTF	TGTGCCAGCAGTCTTGACAGTAAAACCGATGGCTACACCTTC
-	TRBJ2-1	-	TRBV6-5	CVSSPQPNEQFF	TGTGTCAGTAGCCCACAGCCCAATGAGCAGTTCTTC
-	TRBJ2-3	-	TRBV5-1	CTSSFGGVADTQYF	TGCACCAGCAGCTTCGGTGGGGTAGCAGATACGCAGTATTTT
TRBD2	TRBJ2-1	-	TRBV4-2	CASSQVPTSGYNEQFF	TGTGCCAGCAGCCAAGTCCCAACTAGCGGATACAATGAGCAGTTCTTC
TRBD1	TRBJ1-4	-	TRBV6-5	CVSSRGTTNEKLFF	TGTGTCAGCAGCAGGGGGACAACTAATGAAAAACTGTTTTTT
-	TRBJ2-4	-	TRBV11-2	CASSLDLGNSAKNILYF	TGTGCCAGCAGCTTAGATCTAGGGAACTCAGCCAAAAACATTCTGTACTTC
TRBD2	TRBJ2-7	few	TRBV12-3/TRBV12-4	CVSSFQREGYEQYF	TGTGTCAGCAGTTTTCAGCGGGAGGGCTACGAGCAGTACTTC
-	TRBJ2-6	-	TRBV11-3	CASSPESGRANVLTF	TGTGCCAGCAGTCCGGAGTCGGGCAGGGCCAACGTCCTGACTTTC
TRBD1	TRBJ2-5	once	TRBV11-2	CTNRGAGQGTQYF	TGTACCAACAGGGGCGCAGGGCAAGGGACCCAGTACTTC
TRBD2	TRBJ2-1	-	TRBV2	CASSDIAGGPNEQFF	TGTGCCAGCAGTGATATAGCGGGAGGGCCGAATGAGCAGTTCTTC
-	TRBJ2-5	once	TRBV7-8	CASSLGFVEQETQYF	TGTGCCAGCAGCTTAGGGTTCGTAGAGCAAGAGACCCAGTACTTC
-	TRBJ1-5	-	TRBV5-5	CASSSFAGVSGRNQPQHF	TGTGCCAGCAGCTCCTTTGCGGGAGTATCAGGTAGGAATCAGCCCCAGCATTTT
-	TRBJ2-5	-	TRBV5-4	CASNVDLQQETQYF	TGTGCTAGCAACGTCGACCTCCAACAAGAGACCCAGTATTTC
-	TRBJ2-3	-	TRBV4-1	CASSQVGVRTNTQYF	TGCGCCAGCAGCCAAGTGGGGGTCAGAACGAATACGCAGTATTTT
TRBD1	TRBJ1-1	many	TRBV11-1	CASSLGRGLNEAFF	TGTGCCAGCAGCTTAGGCAGGGGGCTTAATGAAGCTTTCTTT
-	TRBJ2-1	-	TRBV6-5	CGRRLGDNEQFF	TGTGGCAGGCGACTAGGGGACAATGAGCAGTTCTTC
-	TRBJ2-2	once	TRBV11-2	CASSLGRLRSTWELFF	TGTGCCAGCAGCCTAGGGAGGCTCAGGAGCACCTGGGAACTGTTTTTT
TRBD1	TRBJ1-2	few	TRBV28	CASSSSGTGPYDNYGYTF	TGTGCCAGCAGTTCCTCCGGGACAGGGCCCTATGATAACTATGGCTACACCTTC
-	TRBJ2-1	-	TRBV11-2	CAGSLEAGSAYNEQFF	TGTGCCGGCAGCTTAGAGGCCGGGAGCGCCTACAATGAGCAGTTCTTC
TRBD2	TRBJ2-3	-	TRBV5-1	CASSSTSGRAYYTDTQYF	TGCGCCAGCAGCTCCACTAGCGGGAGGGCGTATTACACAGATACGCAGTATTTT
-	TRBJ2-1	-	TRBV7-8	CASSSLGAEGLYNEQFF	TGTGCCAGCAGCTCCCTGGGGGCGGAAGGGCTATACAATGAGCAGTTCTTC
-	TRBJ2-2	-	TRBV24-1	CATTPGFNTGELFF	TGTGCCACCACACCGGGATTCAACACTGGGGAGCTGTTTTTT
-	TRBJ1-5	few	TRBV6-6	CASSYGPNQPQHF	TGTGCCAGCAGTTACGGACCCAATCAGCCCCAGCATTTT
-	TRBJ2-1	many	TRBV5-4	CASSLRSGPHNEQFF	TGTGCCAGCAGCCTCAGAAGCGGGCCCCACAATGAGCAGTTCTTC
-	TRBJ1-2	once	TRBV6-1	CVSSEAQRAGSYTF	TGTGTCAGCAGTGAAGCGCAAAGGGCCGGCAGCTACACCTTC
TRBD1	TRBJ2-1	-	TRBV11-2	CVSSLGRQGFF	TGTGTCAGCAGCTTGGGGAGACAGGGGTTCTTC
TRBD2	TRBJ2-3	-	TRBV28	CASKKRGTDTHYF	TGTGCCAGCAAGAAGCGGGGCACAGATACGCACTATTTT
-	TRBJ2-2	-	TRBV12-3/TRBV12-4	CASSPWQTLNTVEPFF	TGTGCCAGCAGCCCCTGGCAGACTCTTAACACCGTGGAGCCGTTTTTT
-	TRBJ1-1	few	TRBV12-3/TRBV12-4	CASSHMNTEAFF	TGTGCTAGCAGTCACATGAACACTGAAGCTTTCTTT
TRBD2	TRBJ2-7	few	TRBV12-3/TRBV12-4	CASSRGGLAGDEQYF	TGTGCCAGCAGTAGGGGAGGACTAGCGGGAGACGAGCAGTACTTC
TRBD2	TRBJ2-7	-	TRBV6-5	CASSSLGGSSYEQYF	TGTGCTAGCAGTTCCTTAGGCGGGAGCTCCTACGAGCAGTACTTC
TRBD2	TRBJ2-1	-	TRBV11-2	CASSSSRGLVGDEQFF	TGTGCCAGCAGCTCCTCTAGGGGACTAGTGGGAGATGAGCAGTTCTTC
-	TRBJ1-1	-	TRBV6-2/TRBV6-3	CASSYSTSRERWTEAFF	TGTGCCAGCAGTTACTCGACGAGTAGGGAGCGGTGGACTGAAGCTTTCTTT
-	TRBJ2-5	-	TRBV11-3	CASCSASRETQYF	TGTGCCAGCTGCTCAGCCAGCCGGGAGACCCAGTACTTC
TRBD1	TRBJ2-2	many	TRBV11-1	CASSLAVGQGGNTGELFF	TGTGCCAGCAGCTTAGCGGTGGGACAGGGGGGGAACACCGGGGAGCTGTTTTTT
-	TRBJ1-2	-	TRBV28	CACSDGEPYGYTF	TGTGCCTGCAGTGATGGGGAACCCTATGGCTACACCTTC
-	TRBJ2-5	-	TRBV6-5	CASSRMGRENQYF	TGTGCCAGCAGCCGCATGGGAAGAGAGAACCAGTACTTC
-	TRBJ1-1	-	TRBV11-2	CASSPHQHGHLRFRGYVAFF	TGCGCCAGCAGCCCACATCAGCACGGACACCTTCGCTTTCGGGGCTATGTAGCTTTCTTT
-	TRBJ1-3	few	TRBV5-4	CASSLEGGSSGNTIYF	TGTGCCAGCAGCTTGGAAGGGGGAAGCTCTGGAAACACCATATATTTT
-	TRBJ1-1	-	TRBV2	CASSEYSEAFF	TGTGCCAGCAGTGAGTATTCTGAAGCTTTCTTT
TRBD2	TRBJ2-1	-	TRBV10-3	CAISESIASGRNYSYNEQFF	TGTGCCATCAGTGAGTCGATCGCTAGCGGGAGGAATTACTCCTACAATGAGCAGTTCTTC